Listed below are T cell receptor beta chains from one sample, sequenced in a study of neoadjuvant anti-PD-1 for oral cavity cancer. Measured with immunoSEQ multiplex PCR; TCRdb has only the in-frame clones, and not every one. The sample yields 55,000 to 80,000 clones, 80% to 90% seen once. The sample consisted of PBMCs, taken before nivolumab (anti-PD-1) treatment. All receptors derive from a person aged 35 to 85 with oral cavity squamous cell carcinoma. The CDR3 runs from the conserved cysteine through the conserved F or W. The D gene is left open where the match is weak. Size tells how often a clone was seen (once, few, many) or the class of an expanded clone, and some rows leave it out.

NA TRBJ1-4 TRBV30 NA TGTGCCTGGGGACGGATTAATGAAAAACTGTTTTTT CAWGRINEKLFF
NA TRBJ1-5 TRBV7-8 NA TGTGCCAGCAGCTTATTCGAAGGAAGGCAGCCCCAGCATTTT CASSLFEGRQPQHF
NA TRBJ1-5 TRBV28 NA TGTGCCAGCATCAGCGGGGGACCGCGTCCGCATTTT CASISGGPRPHF
NA TRBJ1-5 TRBV27 NA TGTGCCAGCAGTTTAAGGCCCGGGGCCCTGGGGGCCCATCAGCCCCAGCATTTT CASSLRPGALGAHQPQHF
NA TRBJ1-1 TRBV10-1 NA TGCGCCAGCAGTGCCGGGACTGAGGACACTGAAGCTTTCTTT CASSAGTEDTEAFF
NA TRBJ2-6 TRBV10-3 NA TGTGCCATCAGTGAGTCCGAGTCTGGGGCCAACGTCCTGACTTTC CAISESESGANVLTF
NA TRBJ1-2 TRBV7-3 TRBD1 TGTGCCAGCAGCTTAGGGACAGGGTTTGGCTACACCTTC CASSLGTGFGYTF
NA TRBJ2-1 TRBV10-1 NA TGCGCCAGCCCGATGGAGGAAAGCTCCTACAATGAGCAGTTCTTC CASPMEESSYNEQFF
NA TRBJ2-7 TRBV4-1 NA TGCGCCAGCAGCCAAGACCAGGGACGGGAGCAGTACTTC CASSQDQGREQYF
NA TRBJ1-4 TRBV27 NA TGTGCCAGCAGTTACCAGCGAGGTGAAAAACTGTTTTTT CASSYQRGEKLFF
NA TRBJ2-3 TRBV7-8 TRBD2 TGTGCCAGCAGCTTAGCGGTGCGGGAGAGAGTGAGGTTGTCAGATACGCAGTATTTT CASSLAVRERVRLSDTQYF
NA TRBJ2-7 TRBV7-6 TRBD1 TGTGCCAGCAGCCAACCCTACAGGGGTGGCACCTACGAGCAGTACTTC CASSQPYRGGTYEQYF
NA TRBJ1-5 TRBV7-3 NA TGTGCCAACATAACAGGGAAGGAATGGCAGCCCCAGCATTTT CANITGKEWQPQHF
few TRBJ2-1 TRBV9 TRBD1 TGTGCCAGCAGCGTCCAGGGGGCTTTCGATGAGCAGTTCTTC CASSVQGAFDEQFF
once TRBJ2-7 TRBV7-6 NA TGTGCCAGCAGCCCAACCGGGGCAGGGACGGGCTACGAGCAGTACTTC CASSPTGAGTGYEQYF
NA TRBJ1-1 TRBV10-3 NA TGTGCCATCAGTGATGACACTGAAGCTTTCTTT CAISDDTEAFF
once TRBJ2-5 TRBV9 NA TGTGCCAGCAGCGTAGAGCAGTACCAAGAGACCCAGTACTTC CASSVEQYQETQYF
few TRBJ1-3 TRBV2 TRBD1 TGTGCCAGCGGGGGACAGACCGCCTCTGGAAACACCATATATTTT CASGGQTASGNTIYF
NA TRBJ2-2 TRBV5-6 TRBD2 TGTGCCAGCAGCTTGCCTGCGGGGGGCAACACCGGGGAGCTGTTTTTT CASSLPAGGNTGELFF
NA TRBJ2-7 TRBV29-1 TRBD1 TGCAGCGGCGGAACCGGGACAGGCAACGAGCAGTACTTC CSGGTGTGNEQYF
NA TRBJ2-1 TRBV6-6 NA TGTGCCAGCAGGGATAATGGCGATGAGCAGTTCTTC CASRDNGDEQFF
few TRBJ2-1 TRBV7-9 NA TGTGCCAGCAGCCCTTACAGCGAGCAGTTCTTC CASSPYSEQFF
NA TRBJ2-1 TRBV4-2 TRBD2 TGTGCCAGCAGCCAGGGACTAGCGGGAGATGAGCAGTTCTTC CASSQGLAGDEQFF
NA TRBJ2-6 TRBV6-4 NA TGTGCCAGCAGTCCGGGACATCTCTCTGGGGCCAACGTCCTGACTTTC CASSPGHLSGANVLTF
NA TRBJ2-3 TRBV5-1 NA TGCGCCAGCAGCTTGAGTGAGCGGGTTCCCACAGATACGCAGTATTTT CASSLSERVPTDTQYF
NA TRBJ1-2 TRBV6-5 NA TGTGCCAGCAGTTCCCCTTTCCATGGCTACACCTTC CASSSPFHGYTF
NA TRBJ1-2 TRBV6-1 NA TGTGCCAGCAGTGAACGGGCAGGGGAGGCCGGCTACACCTTC CASSERAGEAGYTF
NA TRBJ2-4 TRBV5-6 TRBD1 TGTGCCAGCAGCAGAAGGATGGACAGGAACATTCAGTACTTC CASSRRMDRNIQYF
NA TRBJ2-1 TRBV7-9 TRBD1 TGTGCCAGCGAACAGGGACAGGGGACGATTGGGCAGTTCTTC CASEQGQGTIGQFF
NA TRBJ1-3 TRBV27 NA TGTGCCAGCAGTCCCACCTCAACCTTCTCTGGAAACACCATATATTTT CASSPTSTFSGNTIYF
few TRBJ2-4 TRBV19 TRBD1 TGTGCCAGTAGTATGGGGCGACAGGGCTTTGACAAAAACATTCAGTACTTC CASSMGRQGFDKNIQYF
NA TRBJ1-2 TRBV5-1 NA TGCGCCAGCAGCTTTGATCGCGGGGTCTATGGCTACACCTTC CASSFDRGVYGYTF
once TRBJ1-1 TRBV11-1 TRBD1 TGTGCCAGCAGCTCCCGACAGGGGGCAGGCACTGAAGCTTTCTTT CASSSRQGAGTEAFF
NA TRBJ2-2 TRBV5-1 NA TGCGCCAGCAGCAAGGACCCTTCCACCGGGGAGCTGTTTTTT CASSKDPSTGELFF
NA TRBJ2-2 TRBV7-8 NA TGTGCCAGCAGCCTAGGGACGGACTTTACCGGGGAGCTGTTTTTT CASSLGTDFTGELFF
NA TRBJ2-7 TRBV6-6 NA TGTGCCAGCAGTTACGAAGGGGGACCTATCTACGAGCAGTACTTC CASSYEGGPIYEQYF
NA TRBJ2-7 TRBV27 NA TGTGCCAGCAGCCTTGGGGTCGGGGGGCTTGGCTACGAGCAGTACTTC CASSLGVGGLGYEQYF